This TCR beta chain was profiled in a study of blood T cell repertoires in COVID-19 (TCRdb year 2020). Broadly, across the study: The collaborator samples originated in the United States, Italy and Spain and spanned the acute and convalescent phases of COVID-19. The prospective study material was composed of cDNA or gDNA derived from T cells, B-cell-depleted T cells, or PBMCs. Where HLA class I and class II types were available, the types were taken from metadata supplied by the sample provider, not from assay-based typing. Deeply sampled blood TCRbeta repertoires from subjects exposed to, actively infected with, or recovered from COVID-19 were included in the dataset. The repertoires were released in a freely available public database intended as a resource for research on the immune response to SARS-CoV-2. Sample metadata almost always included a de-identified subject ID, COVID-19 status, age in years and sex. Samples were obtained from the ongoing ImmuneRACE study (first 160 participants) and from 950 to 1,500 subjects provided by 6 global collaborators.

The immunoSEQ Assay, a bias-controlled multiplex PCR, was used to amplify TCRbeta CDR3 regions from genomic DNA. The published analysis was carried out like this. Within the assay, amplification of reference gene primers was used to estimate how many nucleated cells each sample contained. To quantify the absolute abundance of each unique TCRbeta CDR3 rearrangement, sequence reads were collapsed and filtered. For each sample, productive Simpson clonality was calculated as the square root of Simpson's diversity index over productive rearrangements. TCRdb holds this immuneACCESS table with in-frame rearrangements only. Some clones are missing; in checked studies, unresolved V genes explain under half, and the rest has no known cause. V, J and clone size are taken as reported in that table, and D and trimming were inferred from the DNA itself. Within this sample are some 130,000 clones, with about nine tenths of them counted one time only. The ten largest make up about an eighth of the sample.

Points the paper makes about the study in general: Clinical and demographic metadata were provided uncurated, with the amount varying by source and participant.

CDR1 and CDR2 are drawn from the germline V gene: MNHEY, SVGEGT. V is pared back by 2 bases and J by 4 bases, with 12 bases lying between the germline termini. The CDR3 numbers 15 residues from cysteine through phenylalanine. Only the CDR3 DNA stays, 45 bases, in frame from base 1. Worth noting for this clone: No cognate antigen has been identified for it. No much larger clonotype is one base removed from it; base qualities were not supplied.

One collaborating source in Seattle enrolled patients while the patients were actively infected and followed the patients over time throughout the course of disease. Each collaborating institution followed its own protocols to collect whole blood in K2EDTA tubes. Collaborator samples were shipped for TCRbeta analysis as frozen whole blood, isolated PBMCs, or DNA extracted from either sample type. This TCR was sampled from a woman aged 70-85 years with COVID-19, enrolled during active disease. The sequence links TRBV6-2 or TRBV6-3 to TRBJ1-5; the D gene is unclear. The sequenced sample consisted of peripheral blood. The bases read TGTGCCAGCAGTTACCGGGAGGGCAGAAATCAGCCCCAGCATTTT. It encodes CASSYREGRNQPQHF.